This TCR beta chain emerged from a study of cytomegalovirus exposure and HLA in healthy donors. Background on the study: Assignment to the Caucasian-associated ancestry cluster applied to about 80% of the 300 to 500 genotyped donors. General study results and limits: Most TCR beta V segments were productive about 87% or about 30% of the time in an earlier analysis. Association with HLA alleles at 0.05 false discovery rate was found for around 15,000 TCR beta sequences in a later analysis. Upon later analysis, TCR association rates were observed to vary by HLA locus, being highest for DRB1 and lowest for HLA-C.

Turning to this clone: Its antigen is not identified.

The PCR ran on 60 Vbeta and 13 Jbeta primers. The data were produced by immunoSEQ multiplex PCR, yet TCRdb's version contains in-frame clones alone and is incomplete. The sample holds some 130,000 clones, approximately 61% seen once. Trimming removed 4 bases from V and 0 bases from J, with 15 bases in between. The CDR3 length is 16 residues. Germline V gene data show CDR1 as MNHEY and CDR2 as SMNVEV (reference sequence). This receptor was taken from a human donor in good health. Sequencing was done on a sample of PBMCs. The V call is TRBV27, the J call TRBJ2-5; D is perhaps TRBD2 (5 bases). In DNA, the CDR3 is TGTGCCAGCAGTTCCTCGGACGGGGTGAACCAAGAGACCCAGTACTTC. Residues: CASSSSDGVNQETQYF.